Listed below are T cell receptor beta chains from one sample, sequenced in a study of CXCR3-negative and CXCR3-positive naive CD8 T cells. TCRdb reworked the 5' RACE reads into one entry per CDR3 protein, no DNA. Its table lists about 58,000 distinct CDR3 sequences. The specimen sequenced was naive CXCR3- CD8+ T cells from blood. Receptors originate from a human donor in good health. Some clones in this sample may be carry-over from other donors' samples. Each CDR3 is given with its conserved first and last residue.

J | V | CDR3
TRBJ1-2 | TRBV12-3/TRBV12-4 | CASSQGPGYTF
TRBJ2-3 | TRBV29-1 | CSVPVTDTQYF
TRBJ1-4 | TRBV15 | CATSRDVWTGSSKKLFF
TRBJ1-1 | TRBV4-1 | CASSQVQGAAEAFF
TRBJ1-2 | TRBV21-1 | CACSKAVLARTNYGYTF
TRBJ2-7 | TRBV7-9 | CASSLAVGAEYEQYF
TRBJ2-1 | TRBV30 | CAWMGLEEQFF
TRBJ2-3 | TRBV27 | CASSYSVGYTQYF
TRBJ1-1 | TRBV5-1 | CASSVQGSGKSTEAFF
TRBJ2-1 | TRBV12-3/TRBV12-4 | CASSLTLADNEQFF
TRBJ2-7 | TRBV14 | CASSQHRSPTYEQYF
TRBJ2-5 | TRBV7-9 | CASSGPSPGHQETQYF
TRBJ2-7 | TRBV29-1 | CSVGLRQGPYEQYF
TRBJ2-3 | TRBV7-8 | CASSYGLAGETSTDTQYF
TRBJ2-1 | TRBV6-6 | CASSVYNEQFF
TRBJ2-7 | TRBV5-6 | CASSGAGGLYEQYF
TRBJ2-5 | TRBV27 | CASRPSGDGETQYF
TRBJ2-1 | TRBV11-3 | CASSLEGIYNEQFF
TRBJ2-1 | TRBV29-1 | CSVWGVYNEQFF
TRBJ2-2 | TRBV11-2 | CASSFTRELFF
TRBJ2-4 | TRBV7-8 | CASSLGQANIQYF
TRBJ2-7 | TRBV7-3 | CASSPPGGGEQYF
TRBJ2-7 | TRBV7-6 | CASSLGQSGGPYEQYF
TRBJ2-1 | TRBV12-3/TRBV12-4 | CASSPGTGGFF
TRBJ1-1 | TRBV29-1 | CSAPGGHTEAFF
TRBJ1-4 | TRBV14 | CASSLTGGPEEKLFF
TRBJ2-7 | TRBV2 | CASHPKGRAYEQYF
TRBJ2-7 | TRBV11-3 | CASSFGGGGYEQYF
TRBJ1-1 | TRBV4-3 | CASSFGTGNTEAFF
TRBJ2-1 | TRBV7-9 | CASSGDRLNEQFF
TRBJ2-1 | TRBV7-9 | CASSLIGLAGESSYNEQFF
TRBJ2-5 | TRBV29-1 | CSVEDSTGEGETQYF
TRBJ2-7 | TRBV6-1 | CASSETGPGYEQYF
TRBJ2-5 | TRBV7-9 | CASSLVRGYQETQYF
TRBJ1-1 | TRBV10-3 | CAIRNDRGDMNTEAFF
TRBJ2-5 | TRBV7-9 | CASSFRDRGETQYF